A single sample is the source of the 23 T cell receptor beta chains below, sequenced in a study of vaccination and CD4 T cells after COVID-19. Once obtained from cultured CD4+ T cells, the DNA was sequenced using the Oncomine TCR Beta short-read assay. TCRdb reprocessed the PCR reads via MiXCR and lists one record per CDR3 protein. The sample has about 25,000 distinct CDR3 sequences, 45% to 50% seen once. Described treatment: approximately nine-day PBMC culture with coronavirus spike peptide pools or control peptides (ViraFEST assay). Their antigen targets remain unknown. Input material: CD4+ T cells from blood, cultured in vitro. These receptors all stem from a human donor who had recovered from COVID-19.

In DNA form, the CDR3 reads TGTGCCAGCAGCTTAGGAAACAGCGGTTCGACCCAGTACTTC. This sequence encodes CASSLGNSGSTQYF. The chain carries TRBV7-8 and TRBJ2-5; possible D gene TRBD2, 5 bases. The germline gives CDR1 SGHVS, CDR2 FQNEAQ. Trimming removed 1 base at V and 7 bases at J, with 13 bases between. CDR3 length: 14 amino acids.

V usage is TRBV7-2 and J usage is TRBJ2-5; 9 bases line up with TRBD2. Germline V gene data show CDR1 as SGHTA and CDR2 as FQGNSA. CDR3 length equals 16 residues. The ends lost 5 bases at V and 2 bases at J; junction bases unmatched: 9. CDR3 residues: CASSHRTSANQETQYF. The CDR3 nucleotides are TGTGCCAGCAGCCACCGGACTAGCGCAAATCAAGAGACCCAGTACTTC.

This clonotype was detected only a few times. The gene calls are TRBV20-1 and TRBJ2-5, with 8 bases lining up with TRBD2. Germline lookup yields CDR1 DFQATT and CDR2 SNEGSKA (reference sequence). The CDR3 consists of 15 residues. J was trimmed by 2 bases and V by 3 bases; bases with no gene match: 8. In nucleotides, the CDR3 is TGCAGTGCTAGTGTCTTCGGGGGGGATCAAGAGACCCAGTACTTC. Encoded protein: CSASVFGGDQETQYF.

V and J are TRBV6-5 and TRBJ2-1, with D possibly TRBD1 on 6 matching bases. Germline lookup yields CDR1 MNHEY and CDR2 SVGAGI. With 0 bases removed from V and 4 bases from J, the gap between germline ends came to 16 bases. This CDR3 is built from 17 residues. The CDR3 nucleotides are TGTGCCAGCAGTTACTCGACAGGCCCGATCGGGTACAATGAGCAGTTCTTC. Amino acid sequence: CASSYSTGPIGYNEQFF.

This sequence joins TRBV16 and TRBJ1-1; D unresolved. Germline CDR1 and CDR2: KGHSY and FQNENV. Trimming stripped 0 bases from V and 10 bases from J, with 9 bases between. This CDR3 spans 12 amino acids. The CDR3 spells CASSQSSRGAFF. The CDR3 nucleotides read TGTGCCAGCAGCCAATCTTCCCGGGGAGCTTTCTTT. Looking up the rest from reference TRBV16 and TRBJ1-1 gives the full variable domain: GEEVAQTPKHLVRGEGQKAKLYCAPIKGHSYVFWYQQVLKNEFKFLISFQNENVFDETGMPKERFSAKCLPNSPCSLEIQATKLEDSAVYFCASSQSSRGAFFGQGTRLTVV.

This chain joins TRBV7-9 and TRBJ2-2; D gene ambiguous. Trimming removed 3 bases from V and 2 bases from J, with 7 bases in between. Germline CDR1 SEHNR, CDR2 FQNEAQ (reference sequence). The CDR3 has 14 amino acids. CDR3: CASSFTSNTGELFF. The CDR3 DNA follows: TGTGCCAGCAGCTTTACCAGCAACACCGGGGAGCTGTTTTTT.

This chain joins TRBV20-1 and TRBJ2-2; no clear D. Germline V CDR1 and CDR2: DFQATT, SNEGSKA (reference sequence). CDR3 length: 16 amino acids. With 0 bases removed from V and 0 bases from J, the gap between germline ends came to 11 bases. The CDR3 DNA is TGCAGTGCTAGAGATTCCGCGGTTGCGAACACCGGGGAGCTGTTTTTT. Its protein product is CSARDSAVANTGELFF.

In regard to this clonotype: At one boundary the junction diverges from the germline segment, which might be a read error. This chain uses TRBV24-1 with TRBJ2-2; D is perhaps TRBD1 (6 bases). The CDR3 runs 16 residues. In germline, CDR1 is KGHDR, CDR2 SFDVKD. CDR3 sequence reads: CASSILRGRNTGELFF. The CDR3 DNA sequence: TGTGCCAGTAGTATTCTCAGGGGAAGGAACACAGGGGAGCTGTTTTTT.

The chain employs TRBV2 and TRBJ1-2, with D possibly TRBD1 on 5 matching bases. The CDR3 is 16 residues long. V was pared by 5 bases and J by 5 bases, with 21 bases between. Per germline, CDR1 SNHLY and CDR2 FYNNEI. The CDR3: CASSPQGNVGAYGYTF. CDR3 DNA: TGTGCCAGCAGTCCTCAGGGAAACGTAGGGGCTTATGGCTACACCTTC.

This clonotype has only a few counts. This chain links TRBV20-1 with TRBJ1-6; possibly TRBD1 for D (5 bases). The CDR3 has 16 residues. Trimming cost V 6 bases and J 6 bases, with 21 bases left between them. CDR1 and CDR2 (germline): DFQATT, SNEGSKA (reference sequence). CDR3 nucleotide sequence: TGCAGTGCCACCCAGAGTAGATGGGACGGTAATTCACCCCTCCACTTT. Amino acid sequence: CSATQSRWDGNSPLHF.

This clonotype was observed a handful of times. CDR3 region: CASSSGTVSYGYTF. CDR3 DNA: TGTGCCAGCAGTTCGGGGACAGTCTCCTATGGCTACACCTTC. The chain uses TRBV28 and TRBJ1-2, with 7 bases identical to TRBD1. Germline V CDR1 and CDR2: MDHEN, SYDVKM. V was pared by 4 bases and J by 4 bases, with 6 bases of the junction left unmatched. The CDR3 totals 14 residues.

In this sample, this clonotype turned up a few times. The chain couples TRBV18 to TRBJ1-3; D is possibly TRBD1 (6 bases). The CDR3 extends over 14 amino acids. Trimming took 5 bases from V and 2 from J, leaving 10 bases between them. The germline V gene encodes CDR1 KGHSH and CDR2 LQKENI. The CDR3 loop reads CASSSDRTGNTIYF. The DNA of the CDR3 is TGTGCCAGCTCATCAGACAGGACTGGAAACACCATATATTTT.

The J gene is TRBJ1-5, the V gene TRBV10-2; D might be TRBD1 (5 bases). The CDR3 sequence is 15 residues long. In germline, CDR1 is WSHSY, CDR2 SAAADI. V lost 5 bases and J 2 bases, leaving 13 bases between the germline ends. The CDR3 spells CASSIGGAGNQPQHF. The CDR3 DNA follows: TGCGCCAGCAGTATTGGGGGAGCGGGCAATCAGCCCCAGCATTTT.

J is TRBJ2-3 and V is TRBV7-2; D not resolved. The CDR3 runs 17 residues. The germline V gene encodes CDR1 SGHTA and CDR2 FQGNSA. Deletions cut 5 bases from V and 0 bases from J, with 18 bases between. The CDR3 DNA reads as TGTGCCAGCAGCCCGCCATGGGGATATCCTAGCACAGATACGCAGTATTTT. Protein: CASSPPWGYPSTDTQYF.

This chain joins TRBV7-3 and TRBJ2-7, with D possibly matching TRBD2 (6 bases). Germline V gene sequence: CDR1 SGHTA, CDR2 FQGTGA. The CDR3 contains 15 residues. V lost 4 bases and J lost 6, with 19 bases in between. The CDR3 nucleotides are TGTGCCAGCAGCTCCCGGGGTAGCGGAAGCCTCGAGCAGTACTTC. It codes for CASSSRGSGSLEQYF.

J is TRBJ2-3 and V is TRBV19; D gene uncertain. The CDR3 length is 14 residues. Germline values: CDR1 LNHDA, CDR2 SQIVND (reference sequence). The V end was cut by 5 bases, the J end by 0 bases, with 9 bases between. DNA of the CDR3: TGTGCCAGTAGTCCCGGACGGAGCACAGATACGCAGTATTTT. Its translation is CASSPGRSTDTQYF.

This clonotype was detected only once. V and J are TRBV28 and TRBJ1-5, with D unresolved. There are 15 residues in the CDR3. Germline loops: CDR1 MDHEN, CDR2 SYDVKM. Trimming pared 4 bases from V and 2 bases from J, leaving 12 bases between. The CDR3 protein is CASSYTVVGNQPQHF. The CDR3 coding sequence is TGTGCCAGCAGTTACACGGTCGTGGGCAATCAGCCCCAGCATTTT.

The genes are TRBV7-2 and TRBJ1-6; D possibly corresponds to TRBD1 (6 bases). There are 14 residues in the CDR3. With 3 bases removed from V and 8 bases from J, the gap between germline ends came to 11 bases. Germline CDR1 SGHTA, CDR2 FQGNSA. CDR3 coding DNA: TGTGCCAGCAGCTTCACAGGGAAAGATTCACCCCTCCACTTT. Its protein product is CASSFTGKDSPLHF.

V is TRBV20-1 and J is TRBJ2-7; a weak D match, TRBD2 (7 bases). The germline V gene encodes CDR1 DFQATT and CDR2 SNEGSKA (reference sequence). The CDR3 spans 14 residues. V was cut by 0 bases and J by 7 bases, with 16 bases left in between. CDR3 nucleotide sequence: TGCAGTGCTAGAGATCCTTGGGGGGGCAGGGAGCAGTACTTC. Translating gives CSARDPWGGREQYF.

This clonotype was found a few times. CDR3 loop: CSARDRVSPLHF. CDR3 in DNA: TGCAGTGCTAGGGACAGGGTCTCACCCCTCCACTTT. The chain combines TRBV20-1 with TRBJ1-6; TRBD1 aligns across 8 bases. CDR3 size: 12 residues. CDR1 and CDR2 from the germline V gene are DFQATT and SNEGSKA (reference sequence). V lost 3 bases and J lost 10; bases outside the gene matches: 2.

This clonotype was picked up a small number of times. The chain links TRBV24-1 to TRBJ2-1, with 12 nucleotides matching TRBD2. This CDR3 spans 15 amino acids. Germline CDR1 KGHDR, CDR2 SFDVKD. Trimming cost V 9 bases and J 12 bases; bases outside gene matches: 14. In DNA, the CDR3 is TGTGCCACCTCCCCTAATCCCCTAGCGGGAGGGCCGCAGTTCTTC. This sequence encodes CATSPNPLAGGPQFF.

This clonotype was observed a handful of times. The rearrangement links TRBV10-3 to TRBJ2-5; D perhaps matches TRBD2 (5 bases). Germline CDR1 reads ENHRY; CDR2 reads SYGVKD. The CDR3 spans 14 residues. The CDR3 here is CAQTGRRGMGTQYF. In DNA form, the CDR3 reads TGTGCGCAGACCGGAAGACGGGGAATGGGGACCCAGTACTTC.

This clonotype was observed a few times. The V gene is TRBV7-2, the J gene TRBJ2-7, with D possibly TRBD1 on 5 matching bases. The V end was cut by 5 bases, the J end by 1 base, with 12 bases between. The CDR3 length is 14 residues. The germline V gene has CDR1 SGHTA and CDR2 FQGNSA. The CDR3 DNA follows: TGTGCCAGCAGCGAACAGGACCAGTCCTACGAGCAGTACTTC. Translation: CASSEQDQSYEQYF.